This paragraph covers one T cell receptor (beta chain) sequence. This clonotype was picked up a small number of times. What antigen it recognizes has not been identified. No much larger clone is present one base from it, and per-base qualities are unavailable. This entry belongs to a study of CD8 T cells in ankylosing spondylitis (dated by TCRdb to 2017 to 2019). With regard to the full study: T cell receptor beta repertoires were profiled in healthy donors and ankylosing spondylitis patients so that disease-linked TCR variants could be found. The full study cohort was made up of 25 ankylosing spondylitis patients and some 100 healthy donors. Peripheral blood was sampled, and synovial fluid was also collected from ankylosing spondylitis patients. Broad study findings and their caveats: A TCR beta motif of several highly homologous amino acid variants appeared characteristic of blood from ankylosing spondylitis patients. Some of the motif variants had been reported before in the synovial fluid and blood of reactive arthritis patients, a finding that suggests common disease-initiation mechanisms. Significant enrichment of the disease-linked clones was reported in matched synovial fluid samples from ankylosing spondylitis patients. A CD8+ phenotype was shown by the disease-linked clones, which were found at relatively low frequencies in peripheral blood.

Sequencing was performed on an Illumina HiSeq 2500. Quantitative 5'-RACE with molecular barcodes was used to prepare TCR beta libraries. On the authors' methods: To identify disease-linked TCR variants, a new computational method was used, one built on a probabilistic model of VDJ rearrangement. The raw public data were reprocessed by TCRdb itself: fastp quality trimming at Q25, MiXCR clonotype calling, in-frame beta chains only. Records with the same CDR3 protein are collapsed into one entry carrying the most frequent genes and DNA. What appears here as the V and J calls and clone size reflects TCRdb's work, not the paper's. In all, the sample holds 300,000 to 350,000 distinct CDR3 sequences, and approximately 15% of those were seen once. 1.1% of the sample rests with the top ten. This receptor was taken from a male donor with ankylosing spondylitis or in good health (not recorded which). Sequenced sample: blood, either unsorted or a sorted T cell fraction (not recorded which).

CDR3 loop: CASSAGSLGGELFF. The DNA is as follows: TGTGCCAGCAGTGCTGGGTCCCTCGGAGGGGAGCTGTTTTTT. This chain is built from TRBV2 and TRBJ2-2; there is no confident call for the D gene. CDR3 length: 14 amino acids, cysteine to phenylalanine. This entry keeps only the CDR3 DNA: 42 bases, framed from base 1. The junction carries 14 bases between V and J, which are trimmed by 4 bases and 8 bases respectively. CDR1 and CDR2 are read off the germline V gene as SNHLY and FYNNEI.